The T cell receptor beta chain under discussion was sequenced for a study of shared clonotypes between healthy human individuals. Details on this clone: Other DNA sequences from this sample encode an identical CDR3 as well.

CDR1 SGHAT and CDR2 FQNNGV come from the germline V gene. V shed 1 base, J shed 4 bases, and the junction held 8 bases outside the gene matches. This CDR3 spans 16 amino acids. Several immunoSEQ 96-well plates shared each subset's DNA, each plate a replicate. Clones were sequenced by immunoSEQ multiplex PCR, and TCRdb holds only the in-frame ones, with some missing. The sample records over a million clones, 98% being singletons. Material: naive CD4+ T cells sorted from blood. Subset in this sample: CD45RA+ positively selected. V is TRBV11-2 and J is TRBJ2-5, with 8 bases lining up with TRBD2. The sequence derives from a man aged 30 to 45 in good health. The CDR3 sequence is CASSLGAGGSGETQYF. CDR3 in DNA: TGTGCCAGCAGCTTAGGTGCGGGAGGCTCGGGAGAGACCCAGTACTTC.